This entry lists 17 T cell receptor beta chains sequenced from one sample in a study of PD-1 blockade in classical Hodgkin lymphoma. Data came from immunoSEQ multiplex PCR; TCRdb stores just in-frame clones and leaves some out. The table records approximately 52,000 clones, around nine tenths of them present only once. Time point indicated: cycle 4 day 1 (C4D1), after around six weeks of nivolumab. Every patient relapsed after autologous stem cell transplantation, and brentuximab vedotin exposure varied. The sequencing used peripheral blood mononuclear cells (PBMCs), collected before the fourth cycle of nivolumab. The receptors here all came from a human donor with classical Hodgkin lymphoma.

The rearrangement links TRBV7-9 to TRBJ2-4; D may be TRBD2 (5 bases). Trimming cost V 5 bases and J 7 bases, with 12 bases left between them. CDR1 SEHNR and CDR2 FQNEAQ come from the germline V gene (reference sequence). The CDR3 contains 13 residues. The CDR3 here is CASSEGRRNIQYF. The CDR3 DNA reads TGTGCCAGCAGCGAAGGACGGAGGAACATTCAGTACTTC.

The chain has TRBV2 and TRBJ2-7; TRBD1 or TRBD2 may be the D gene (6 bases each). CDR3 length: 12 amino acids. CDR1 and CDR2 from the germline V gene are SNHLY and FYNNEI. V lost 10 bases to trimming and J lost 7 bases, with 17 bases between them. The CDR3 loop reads CATHPGAGEQYF. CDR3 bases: TGTGCCACCCACCCGGGGGCGGGTGAGCAGTACTTC.

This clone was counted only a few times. CDR3 in amino acids: CASSLSLAGGYEQYF. CDR3 DNA: TGTGCCAGCAGTTTATCGCTAGCGGGAGGATACGAGCAGTACTTC. The rearrangement joins TRBV27 to TRBJ2-7; 11 bases line up with TRBD2. This CDR3 spans 15 amino acids. Germline V CDR1 and CDR2: MNHEY, SMNVEV (reference sequence). The J segment lost 4 bases and the V segment lost 0 bases, leaving 2 bases of the junction unmatched.

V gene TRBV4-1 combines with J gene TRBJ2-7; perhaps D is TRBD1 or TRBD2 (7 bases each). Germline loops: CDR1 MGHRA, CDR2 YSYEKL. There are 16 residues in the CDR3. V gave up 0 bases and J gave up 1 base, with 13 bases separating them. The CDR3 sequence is CASSQEAGGDSYEQYF. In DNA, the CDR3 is TGCGCCAGCAGCCAAGAGGCAGGGGGGGATTCCTACGAGCAGTACTTC.

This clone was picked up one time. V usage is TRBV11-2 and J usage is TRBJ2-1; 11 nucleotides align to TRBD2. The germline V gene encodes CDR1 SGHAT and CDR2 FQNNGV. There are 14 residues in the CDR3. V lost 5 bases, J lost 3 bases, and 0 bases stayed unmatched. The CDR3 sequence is CASSLAGGYNEQFF. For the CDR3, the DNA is TGTGCCAGCAGCCTAGCGGGGGGCTACAATGAGCAGTTCTTC.

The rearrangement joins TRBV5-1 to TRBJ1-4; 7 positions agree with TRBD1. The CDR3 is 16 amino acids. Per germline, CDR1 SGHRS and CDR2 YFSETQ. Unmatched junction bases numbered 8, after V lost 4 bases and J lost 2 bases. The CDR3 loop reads CASSRDRLLTNEKLFF. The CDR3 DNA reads TGCGCCAGCAGCCGGGACAGACTTTTGACTAATGAAAAACTGTTTTTT. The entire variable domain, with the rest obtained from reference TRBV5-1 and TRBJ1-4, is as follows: KAGVTQTPRYLIKTRGQQVTLSCSPISGHRSVSWYQQTPGQGLQFLFEYFSETQRNKGNFPGRFSGRQFSNSRSEMNVSTLELGDSALYLCASSRDRLLTNEKLFFGSGTQLSVL.

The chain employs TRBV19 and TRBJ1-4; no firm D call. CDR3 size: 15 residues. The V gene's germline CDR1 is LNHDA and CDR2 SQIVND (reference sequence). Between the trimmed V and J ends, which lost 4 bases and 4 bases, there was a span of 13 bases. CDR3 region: CASSTRRDFNEKLFF. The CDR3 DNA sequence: TGTGCCAGTAGTACACGACGGGATTTTAATGAAAAACTGTTTTTT. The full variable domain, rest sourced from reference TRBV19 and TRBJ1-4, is DGGITQSPKYLFRKEGQNVTLSCEQNLNHDAMYWYRQDPGQGLRLIYYSQIVNDFQKGDIAEGYSVSREKKESFPLTVTSAQKNPTAFYLCASSTRRDFNEKLFFGSGTQLSVL.

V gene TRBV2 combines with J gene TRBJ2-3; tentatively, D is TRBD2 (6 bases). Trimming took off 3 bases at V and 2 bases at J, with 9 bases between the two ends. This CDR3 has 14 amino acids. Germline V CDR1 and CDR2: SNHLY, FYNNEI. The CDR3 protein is CASSEGLNTDTQYF. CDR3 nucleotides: TGTGCCAGCAGTGAGGGACTTAACACAGATACGCAGTATTTT.

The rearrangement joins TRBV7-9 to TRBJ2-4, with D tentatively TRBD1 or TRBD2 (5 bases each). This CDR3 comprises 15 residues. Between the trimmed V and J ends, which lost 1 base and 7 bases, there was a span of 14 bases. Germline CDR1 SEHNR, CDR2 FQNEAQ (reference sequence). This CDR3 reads CASSLVRGPGNIQYF. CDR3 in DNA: TGTGCCAGCAGCTTAGTACGGGGCCCTGGGAACATTCAGTACTTC.

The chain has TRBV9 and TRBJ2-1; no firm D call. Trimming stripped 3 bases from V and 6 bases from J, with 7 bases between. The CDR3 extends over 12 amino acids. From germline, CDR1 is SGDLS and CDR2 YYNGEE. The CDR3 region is CASSAGLNEQFF. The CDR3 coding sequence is TGTGCCAGCAGCGCGGGCCTCAATGAGCAGTTCTTC. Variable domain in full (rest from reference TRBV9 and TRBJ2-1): DSGVTQTPKHLITATGQRVTLRCSPRSGDLSVYWYQQSLDQGLQFLIQYYNGEERAKGNILERFSAQQFPDLHSELNLSSLELGDSALYFCASSAGLNEQFFGPGTRLTVL.

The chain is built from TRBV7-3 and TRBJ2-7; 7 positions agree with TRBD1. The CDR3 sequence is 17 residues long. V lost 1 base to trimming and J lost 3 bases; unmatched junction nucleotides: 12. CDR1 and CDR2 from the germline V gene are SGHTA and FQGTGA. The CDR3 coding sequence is TGTGCCAGCAGCTTAAAATCAGGGGGAGTCGGAGACTACGAGCAGTACTTC. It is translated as CASSLKSGGVGDYEQYF.

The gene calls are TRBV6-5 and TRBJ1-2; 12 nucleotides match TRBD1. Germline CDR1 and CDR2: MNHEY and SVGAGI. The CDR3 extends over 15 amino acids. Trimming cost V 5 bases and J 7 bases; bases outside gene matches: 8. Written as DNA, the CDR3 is TGTGCCAGCAGTCCCCTGGGACAGGGGGCAAGTGGCTACACCTTC. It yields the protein CASSPLGQGASGYTF.

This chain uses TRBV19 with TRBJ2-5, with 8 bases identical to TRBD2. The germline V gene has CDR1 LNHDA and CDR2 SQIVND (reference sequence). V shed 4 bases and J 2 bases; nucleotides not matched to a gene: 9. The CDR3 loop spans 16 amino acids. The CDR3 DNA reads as TGTGCCAGTAGTACCTATAGCGGGGTCTTTCAAGAGACCCAGTACTTC. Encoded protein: CASSTYSGVFQETQYF. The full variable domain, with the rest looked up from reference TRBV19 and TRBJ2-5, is DGGITQSPKYLFRKEGQNVTLSCEQNLNHDAMYWYRQDPGQGLRLIYYSQIVNDFQKGDIAEGYSVSREKKESFPLTVTSAQKNPTAFYLCASSTYSGVFQETQYFGPGTRLLVL.

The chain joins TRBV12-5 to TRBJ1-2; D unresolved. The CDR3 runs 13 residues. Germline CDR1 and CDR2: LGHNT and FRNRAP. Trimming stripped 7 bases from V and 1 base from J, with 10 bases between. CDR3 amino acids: CASAPPNNYGYTF. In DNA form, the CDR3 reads TGTGCTAGTGCCCCACCCAATAACTATGGCTACACCTTC.

CDR3 nucleotides: TGCAGCGTTGTTTTGGGGAACGAGCAGTACTTC. Translation gives CSVVLGNEQYF. V gene TRBV29-1 combines with J gene TRBJ2-7; no clear D. In germline, CDR1 is SQVTM, CDR2 ANQGSEA. The CDR3 has 11 residues. V was trimmed by 4 bases and J by 5 bases, leaving 9 bases between them.

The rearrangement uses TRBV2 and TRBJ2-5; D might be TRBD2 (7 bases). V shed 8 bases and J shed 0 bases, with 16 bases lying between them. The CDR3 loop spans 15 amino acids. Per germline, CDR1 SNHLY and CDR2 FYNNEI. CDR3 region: CASGGALTYQETQYF. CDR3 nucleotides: TGTGCCAGCGGGGGGGCCTTAACGTACCAAGAGACCCAGTACTTC.

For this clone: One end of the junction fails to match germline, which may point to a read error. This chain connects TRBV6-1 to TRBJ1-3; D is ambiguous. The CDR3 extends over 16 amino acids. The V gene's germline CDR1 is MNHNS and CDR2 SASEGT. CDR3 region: CASIEERVHSGNTIYF. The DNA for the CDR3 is TGTGCCAGCATTGAAGAACGTGTCCACTCTGGAAACACCATATATTTT.